This T cell receptor beta chain was profiled in a study of T cells after yellow fever vaccination (dated by TCRdb to between 2018 and 2021). Regarding the study in general: The SMART-Seq v4 Ultra Low Input RNA kit was used to prepare libraries from fractions with low cell numbers. To track T-cell clones before and after primary and booster YFV17D yellow fever vaccination, bulk TCR alpha and beta repertoires were sequenced longitudinally. Two healthy male donors made up the cohort, one aged 18 to 29 years and the other aged 30 to 40 years. Blood was collected at multiple timepoints before and after primary and secondary immunization, and bulk PBMC replicates and cell subsets were isolated.

This sample's treatment or condition label indicates: live attenuated yellow fever vaccine strain. At each blood-draw timepoint, two biological replicates of bulk PBMCs were obtained. A standard Ficoll-Paque protocol was used to isolate PBMCs from peripheral blood. TriZol was used to extract RNA from bulk PBMCs, from CD4 and CD8 fractions, and from dextramer-positive and dextramer-negative fractions. TCR cDNA was made using 5'RACE template switching, a step that added a universal primer site and unique molecular identifiers. Priming of cDNA synthesis was performed from both the TCR alpha and TCR beta constant segments. Library amplification used two PCR steps, and the second PCR step added sample barcodes and sequencing adapters. Sequencing of the libraries was done on either Illumina HiSeq 2500 (2x100 bp) or NovaSeq (2x150 bp). In the paper's pipeline: Reads were demultiplexed and collapsed into UMI consensus sequences with MIGEC, and V(D)J alignment was performed with MiXCR. Clonotypes responding to the vaccine were identified with edgeR on replicate PBMC samples, with the criteria of FDR below 0.01 and a log2 fold change above 5 up to day 15. Each bulk clonotype was labeled CD4 or CD8 based on which sequenced repertoire, CD4 or CD8, contained the clonotype at higher abundance. TCRdb reprocessed the public reads (quality trimming at Q25 with fastp, clone calling with MiXCR) and kept in-frame beta chains. Rows with one shared CDR3 protein collapse into an entry with the most common genes and DNA. None of the V and J calls come from the authors' own analysis; TCRdb made them. The sample records roughly 500,000 distinct CDR3 sequences, 19% of which are singletons. The biggest ten clones account for 13% to 15% of the sample.

On this clonotype itself: There is no known antigen for this receptor. Per-base quality was not reported, and no clone a single base away is much larger than it.

Overall study outcomes, separate from this receptor: Computational filtering was required because FACS-sorted repertoires could contain abundant contaminating clonotypes from the bulk population. A small fraction of clonotypes showed up in both the CD4 and CD8 compartments, probably as a result of convergent recombination. Because the study included only two donors, the extent to which the findings can be generalized is limited. The secondary T-cell response was found to be weaker but faster than the primary response, with a peak reached on day 5 rather than on day 15. Most clones expanded after primary vaccination were re-detected after the booster (approximately 95% of CD4 and about 88% of CD8), suggesting broad memory maintenance.

V has 0 bases trimmed and J has 5 bases trimmed; junction bases matching no gene number 3. The CDR3 holds 14 amino acids from the cysteine to the phenylalanine. Left in the record is the CDR3 DNA by itself, 42 bases read in frame from the first base. From a lookup of the germline V gene, CDR1 and CDR2 are MNHEY and SVGAGI. The sample consisted of PBMCs, taken 15 days after the yellow fever booster vaccination. The chain couples TRBV6-5 to TRBJ2-5, with 7 bases in between that match TRBD2. The receptor was derived from a man aged 25-45 years who received the YFV17D yellow fever vaccine. The DNA sequence is as follows: TGTGCCAGCAGTTACTCCGGACTAGGGGAGACCCAGTACTTC. This sequence encodes CASSYSGLGETQYF.